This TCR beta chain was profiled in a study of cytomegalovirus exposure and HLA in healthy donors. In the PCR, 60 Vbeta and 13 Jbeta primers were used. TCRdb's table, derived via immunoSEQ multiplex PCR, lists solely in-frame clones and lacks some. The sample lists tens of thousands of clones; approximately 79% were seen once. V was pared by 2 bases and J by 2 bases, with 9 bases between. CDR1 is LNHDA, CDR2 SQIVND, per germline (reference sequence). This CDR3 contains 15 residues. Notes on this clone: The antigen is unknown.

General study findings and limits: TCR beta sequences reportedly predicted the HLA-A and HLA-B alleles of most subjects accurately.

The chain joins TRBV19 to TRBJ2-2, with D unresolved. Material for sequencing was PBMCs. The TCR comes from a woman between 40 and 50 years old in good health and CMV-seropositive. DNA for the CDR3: TGTGCCAGTAGTATATCCGGGTCAAACACCGGGGAGCTGTTTTTT. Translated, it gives CASSISGSNTGELFF.